A single sample gave rise to the 29 T cell receptor beta chains below, sequenced in a study of cytomegalovirus exposure and HLA in healthy donors. PCR used 60 Vbeta primers and 13 Jbeta primers. The data were produced by immunoSEQ multiplex PCR, yet TCRdb's version contains in-frame clones alone and is incomplete. The sample holds roughly 250,000 clones, roughly 80% seen once. The sample was PBMCs. The receptors come from a girl aged 2 to 10 in good health and CMV-seronegative.

This clone was counted between two and nine times. The CDR3 coding sequence is TGCGCCAGCAGCCAAGAGAGACAGTTGAACACTGAAGCTTTCTTT. It specifies CASSQERQLNTEAFF. V gene TRBV4-1 combines with J gene TRBJ1-1, with a tentative D call TRBD1 (5 bases). Germline lookup yields CDR1 MGHRA and CDR2 YSYEKL. V lost 0 bases, J lost 0 bases, and 8 bases lay in between. CDR3 length: 15 amino acids.

This clone was seen only a few times. The chain joins TRBV15 to TRBJ2-7, with D possibly TRBD2 on 5 matching bases. Germline V gene data show CDR1 as LNHNV and CDR2 as YYDKDF (reference sequence). This CDR3 region has 15 residues. V lost 0 bases, J lost 6 bases, and 15 bases lay in between. The CDR3 sequence is CATSRDGRLEGEQYF. DNA for the CDR3: TGTGCCACCAGCAGAGATGGGAGATTAGAAGGCGAGCAGTACTTC. Supplemented by reference TRBV15 and TRBJ2-7, the full variable domain reads DAMVIQNPRYQVTQFGKPVTLSCSQTLNHNVMYWYQQKSSQAPKLLFHYYDKDFNNEADTPDNFQSRRPNTSFCFLDIRSPGLGDTAMYLCATSRDGRLEGEQYFGPGTRLTVT.

The chain carries TRBV10-3 and TRBJ2-1, with 8 bases matching TRBD2. Germline CDR1 reads ENHRY; CDR2 reads SYGVKD. Trimming cost V 0 bases and J 6 bases; bases outside gene matches: 7. This CDR3 is 16 amino acids long. The CDR3 nucleotides are TGTGCCATCAGTGAGTCCCCCGGCGGGAGGAGCAATGAGCAGTTCTTC. It codes for CAISESPGGRSNEQFF.

This sequence joins TRBV10-3 and TRBJ1-5; unclear D gene. In germline, CDR1 is ENHRY, CDR2 SYGVKD. This CDR3 region has 13 residues. V was clipped by 7 bases and J by 7 bases, with 14 bases between them. The CDR3 reads CAIMGEGGQPQHF. In DNA, the CDR3 is TGTGCCATCATGGGCGAAGGCGGGCAGCCCCAGCATTTT.

This clone showed up just once. The rearrangement joins TRBV18 to TRBJ1-4; D might be TRBD1 (6 bases). The CDR3 loop spans 13 amino acids. Germline-derived CDR1 and CDR2 are KGHSH and LQKENI. V was cut by 6 bases and J by 5 bases, with 10 bases left in between. CDR3 sequence: CASSRGENEKLFF. CDR3 coding DNA: TGTGCCAGCTCCAGGGGAGAGAATGAAAAACTGTTTTTT.

The chain uses TRBV5-6 and TRBJ2-7; D is ambiguous. Germline V gene lookup returns CDR1 SGHDT and CDR2 YYEEEE. This CDR3 region has 13 residues. Trimming shortened V by 4 bases and J by 3 bases, and 11 bases separated the two germline ends. The CDR3 is CASSTSNSYEQYF. The CDR3, as DNA: TGTGCCAGCAGCACCTCCAACAGCTACGAGCAGTACTTC.

The gene calls are TRBV7-9 and TRBJ1-1; D is undetermined. The germline CDR1 and CDR2 sequences are SEHNR and FQNEAQ (reference sequence). The CDR3 spans 14 residues. The V gene lost 3 bases and the J gene lost 1 base, with 9 bases spanning the gap. CDR3 loop: CASSFLGTNTEAFF. The CDR3 DNA follows: TGTGCCAGCAGCTTCCTCGGTACGAACACTGAAGCTTTCTTT.

This chain uses TRBV28 with TRBJ2-3; a weak D match, TRBD2 (6 bases). The V end lost 8 bases, the J end lost 0 bases, and 12 bases lay between the germline ends. CDR3 length: 14 residues. Per the germline V gene, CDR1 is MDHEN and CDR2 is SYDVKM. The CDR3 nucleotides are TGTGCCAGCGGGACTCGGGGGAGCACAGATACGCAGTATTTT. Translated: CASGTRGSTDTQYF.

The chain links TRBV4-1 to TRBJ1-3; D remains unclear. The length of the CDR3 is 12 residues. Per germline, CDR1 MGHRA and CDR2 YSYEKL. V lost 6 bases and J 7 bases, leaving 10 bases between the germline ends. The CDR3 here is CASSRPGNTIYF. For the CDR3, the DNA is TGCGCCAGCAGTCGCCCCGGGAACACCATATATTTT.

This clone appeared a few times. Here the CDR3 DNA reads TGCGCCAGCAGCACGGGACTTCCGACAGAGACCCAGTACTTC. Its translation is CASSTGLPTETQYF. This chain uses TRBV5-1 with TRBJ2-5, with a possible D match to TRBD2 (6 bases). Trimming shortened V by 4 bases and J by 4 bases, and 14 bases separated the two germline ends. The germline V gene has CDR1 SGHRS and CDR2 YFSETQ. CDR3 size: 14 residues.

The chain couples TRBV19 to TRBJ2-6; 7 bases map to TRBD2. With V trimmed by 5 bases and J by 4 bases, 11 bases remained unmatched. Germline loops: CDR1 LNHDA, CDR2 SQIVND (reference sequence). This CDR3 is 17 amino acids long. The CDR3 DNA sequence: TGTGCCAGTAGTCCCCTCCCGGGGAGGGACGGGGCCAACGTCCTGACTTTC. This sequence encodes CASSPLPGRDGANVLTF.

This clone was recorded a few times. The CDR3 region is CASSLRSLRDRGRTNEKLFF. In nucleotides, the CDR3 is TGTGCCAGCAGCCTCCGCTCCCTACGGGACAGGGGTAGGACTAATGAAAAACTGTTTTTT. This chain links TRBV14 with TRBJ1-4; 10 positions match TRBD1. The V and J ends lost 4 bases and 2 bases, in that order; junction bases with no gene match: 16. There are 20 residues in the CDR3. From germline, CDR1 is SGHDN and CDR2 FVKESK.

This clone has a handful of counts. This chain uses TRBV5-6 with TRBJ2-7; TRBD1 agrees at 9 bases. The germline gives CDR1 SGHDT, CDR2 YYEEEE. J lost 7 bases, V lost 0 bases, and 11 bases had no gene match. This CDR3 is 16 amino acids long. CDR3 in DNA: TGTGCCAGCAGCTTGGACGGGACAGGGTCTGTGAGGGAGCAGTACTTC. Its protein product is CASSLDGTGSVREQYF.

The chain combines TRBV28 with TRBJ1-2, with TRBD1 matching 10 bases. Germline loops: CDR1 MDHEN, CDR2 SYDVKM. CDR3 length: 14 amino acids. J lost 4 bases, V lost 6 bases, and 5 bases had no gene match. The CDR3 here is CASRLRDRGYGYTF. The DNA for the CDR3 is TGTGCCAGCAGGCTCCGGGACAGGGGCTATGGCTACACCTTC.

The chain recombines TRBV29-1 with TRBJ1-5, with 7 bases lining up with TRBD1. CDR3 length: 14 residues. CDR1 is SQVTM and CDR2 is ANQGSEA in the germline V gene. With V trimmed by 4 bases and J by 5 bases, 8 bases remained unmatched. For the CDR3, the DNA is TGCAGCGTTGCTGTAGGGGGCGTCGATCAGCCCCAGCATTTT. It specifies CSVAVGGVDQPQHF.

The chain couples TRBV5-6 to TRBJ1-1; TRBD1 might be the D (6 bases). The CDR3 runs to 13 residues. Germline CDR1 is SGHDT and CDR2 is YYEEEE. V lost 1 base and J 7 bases, leaving 11 bases between the germline ends. The CDR3 nucleotides are TGTGCCAGCAGCTTGCTCCACAGGGTTGAAGCTTTCTTT. Translation gives CASSLLHRVEAFF.

On this clone: The junction differs from germline at one of its ends, possibly a read error. The V gene is TRBV19, the J gene TRBJ1-2, with TRBD1 identical over 10 bases. This CDR3 has 13 residues. The germline V gene has CDR1 LNHDA and CDR2 SQIVND (reference sequence). The CDR3 here is CASSDLGQGTIAF. In DNA, the CDR3 is TGTGCCAGTAGTGACCTGGGACAGGGGACTATCGCCTTC.

This rearrangement joins TRBV11-2 to TRBJ2-5; D possibly corresponds to TRBD2 (5 bases). Germline CDR1 and CDR2: SGHAT and FQNNGV. V gave up 5 bases and J gave up 9 bases, with 22 bases separating them. CDR3 length: 15 amino acids. The CDR3 is CASSPPLSLARPQYF. The CDR3 region has the DNA TGTGCCAGCAGCCCCCCCTTGAGTCTAGCTAGGCCCCAGTACTTC.

The sample holds one count of this clone. The V gene is TRBV5-4, the J gene TRBJ1-3; TRBD2 agrees at 7 bases. The DNA end is a closer match to TRBJ2-2, so the J assignment may be wrong. CDR1 and CDR2 (germline): SGHNT, YYREEE (reference sequence). The CDR3 covers 16 residues. The CDR3 nucleotides read TGTGCCAGCAGCTTGTGGCGGGGGACGTTCACCGGGGAGCTGTTTTTT. Its protein is CASSLWRGTFTGELFF.

J is TRBJ2-3 and V is TRBV30; possible D gene TRBD2, 6 bases. The germline gives CDR1 GTSNPN, CDR2 SVGIG (reference sequence). The V and J ends lost 1 base and 3 bases respectively, with 17 bases between them. CDR3 size: 16 residues. DNA for the CDR3: TGTGCCTGGAGTGACCCGGGGATACGGGGGACAGATACGCAGTATTTT. Its protein product is CAWSDPGIRGTDTQYF.

The chain uses TRBV27 and TRBJ2-1; TRBD1 might be the D (6 bases). Per the germline V gene, CDR1 is MNHEY and CDR2 is SMNVEV (reference sequence). The CDR3 covers 15 residues. V was cut by 4 bases and J by 6 bases, with 16 bases left in between. The CDR3: CASSSGTRHTNEQFF. DNA for the CDR3: TGTGCCAGCAGTTCCGGGACACGCCATACCAATGAGCAGTTCTTC.

The chain has TRBV7-3 and TRBJ2-2, with D perhaps matching TRBD2 (5 bases). The CDR3 contains 17 residues. Per germline, CDR1 SGHTA and CDR2 FQGTGA. Trimming cost V 0 bases and J 1 base, with 12 bases left between them. CDR3 in amino acids: CASSLTQAGLNTGELFF. The CDR3 nucleotides read TGTGCCAGCAGCTTAACCCAGGCGGGTTTGAACACCGGGGAGCTGTTTTTT.

Here the CDR3 reads CASSPTGTSGTWGQFF. CDR3 coding DNA: TGTGCCAGCAGCCCAACCGGGACTAGCGGGACCTGGGGGCAGTTCTTC. The rearrangement links TRBV25-1 to TRBJ2-1; 13 nucleotides agree with TRBD2. Trimming removed 6 bases from V and 12 bases from J; junction bases left unmatched: 14. The CDR3 is 16 residues long. Looked up from germline, CDR1 is MGHDK and CDR2 is SYGVNS.

The chain recombines TRBV28 with TRBJ2-3; weak D call: TRBD2 (6 bases). Germline-derived CDR1 and CDR2 are MDHEN and SYDVKM. CDR3 length: 15 amino acids. V was shortened by 6 bases and J by 6 bases, with 19 bases between the two germline ends. CDR3 protein: CASSHPGTAMDTQYF. The CDR3 coding sequence is TGTGCCAGCAGCCACCCCGGGACTGCGATGGATACGCAGTATTTT.

This clone has more than one count but fewer than ten. J is TRBJ1-1 and V is TRBV21-1. TRBV21-1 is a pseudogene segment. CDR3 size: 16 residues. The CDR3 DNA sequence: TGTGCCAGCAGCAAAGCGCCGGTTTCTATGAACACTGAAGCTTTCTTT. Protein sequence: CASSKAPVSMNTEAFF.

This chain connects TRBV5-5 to TRBJ1-5; tentatively, D is TRBD1 (6 bases). V was trimmed by 4 bases and J by 7 bases, leaving 18 bases between them. The CDR3 covers 15 residues. The germline gives CDR1 SGHKS, CDR2 YYEKEE (reference sequence). CDR3 in DNA: TGTGCCAGCAGCGGTGGGGGCATGGTGGGACAGCCCCAGCATTTT. This sequence encodes CASSGGGMVGQPQHF.

There are a few counts of this clone. The chain couples TRBV4-1 to TRBJ2-7, with 7 bases lining up with TRBD1. Germline V gives CDR1 MGHRA, CDR2 YSYEKL. CDR3 size: 13 residues. Trimming cost V 2 bases and J 3 bases; bases outside gene matches: 1. This CDR3 reads CASSQRDSYEQYF. DNA for the CDR3: TGCGCCAGCAGCCAACGGGACAGCTACGAGCAGTACTTC.

The V and J genes are TRBV10-3 and TRBJ2-7; 8 nucleotides line up with TRBD1. The CDR3 sequence is 20 residues long. Trimming at V came to 6 bases and at J to 9 bases, leaving 31 bases not matched to a gene. Germline lookup yields CDR1 ENHRY and CDR2 SYGVKD. CDR3 sequence: CAIRPTNGQGDKSTYSGQYF. CDR3 nucleotide sequence: TGTGCCATCAGACCGACAAATGGACAGGGAGACAAATCAACCTACTCAGGGCAGTACTTC.

The chain has TRBV10-3 and TRBJ1-2; D is possibly TRBD1 (5 bases). The CDR3 loop spans 18 amino acids. Germline CDR1 reads ENHRY; CDR2 reads SYGVKD. V shed 7 bases and J shed 2 bases, with 26 bases lying between them. This chain's CDR3 is CAITPDKSGGHVNYGYTF. The CDR3 DNA reads as TGTGCCATCACTCCAGACAAGAGCGGGGGTCATGTAAACTATGGCTACACCTTC.